The 25 T cell receptor beta chains below come from one sample, sequenced in a study of OX40 agonist ivuxolimab in advanced cancers. TCRdb keeps only in-frame clones here, not all; method: immunoSEQ multiplex PCR. This table has tens of thousands of clones, approximately 87% appearing once. Specimen: CD4+ or CD8+ T cells sorted from blood, collected in a trial of the OX40 agonist ivuxolimab. The source is an adult with an advanced solid tumor such as melanoma, head and neck, liver or kidney cancer.

CDR3 region: CAWSVGGASNEKLFF. In DNA form, the CDR3 reads TGTGCCTGGAGTGTAGGGGGGGCTTCTAATGAAAAACTGTTTTTT. The rearrangement uses TRBV30 and TRBJ1-4, with a possible D match to TRBD1 (6 bases). The germline V gene has CDR1 GTSNPN and CDR2 SVGIG (reference sequence). V shed 0 bases and J shed 3 bases, with 11 bases lying between them. The CDR3 consists of 15 residues.

This rearrangement joins TRBV7-8 to TRBJ2-5; D call uncertain. This CDR3 spans 14 amino acids. Germline CDR1 and CDR2: SGHVS and FQNEAQ. V lost 1 base and J 0 bases, leaving 6 bases between the germline ends. CDR3 in DNA: TGTGCCAGCAGCTTAGGGTCCTACCAAGAGACCCAGTACTTC. Amino acid sequence: CASSLGSYQETQYF.

The chain is built from TRBV7-2 and TRBJ2-7; 8 bases line up with TRBD1. Germline V CDR1 and CDR2: SGHTA, FQGNSA. The CDR3 consists of 15 residues. With V trimmed by 5 bases and J by 3 bases, 9 bases remained unmatched. The DNA of the CDR3 is TGTGCCAGCAGCCCGGGGACAGGTAGTCGCTACGAGCAGTACTTC. Protein product: CASSPGTGSRYEQYF.

There are a few counts of this clone. The chain joins TRBV29-1 to TRBJ2-5, with D perhaps being TRBD1 or TRBD2 (5 bases each). Germline assignment: CDR1 SQVTM and CDR2 ANQGSEA. CDR3 length equals 12 residues. Trimming removed 2 bases from V and 5 bases from J, with 9 bases in between. The CDR3 DNA reads as TGCAGCGTTGAAACGGGGCCGGAGACCCAGTACTTC. It translates to CSVETGPETQYF.

This rearrangement joins TRBV5-1 to TRBJ1-1; 7 nucleotides align to TRBD1. The J segment lost 5 bases and the V segment lost 1 base, leaving 2 bases of the junction unmatched. Germline assignment: CDR1 SGHRS and CDR2 YFSETQ. The CDR3 extends over 13 amino acids. The CDR3: CASSLSRGTEAFF. CDR3 nucleotide sequence: TGCGCCAGCAGCTTGAGCAGGGGGACTGAAGCTTTCTTT. Complete variable domain (other parts from reference TRBV5-1 and TRBJ1-1): KAGVTQTPRYLIKTRGQQVTLSCSPISGHRSVSWYQQTPGQGLQFLFEYFSETQRNKGNFPGRFSGRQFSNSRSEMNVSTLELGDSALYLCASSLSRGTEAFFGQGTRLTVV.

The chain combines TRBV4-3 with TRBJ1-4, with TRBD1 as a possible D gene (6 bases). V dropped 4 bases and J dropped 3 bases, with 12 bases sitting between them. This CDR3 has 15 amino acids. Germline V gene lookup returns CDR1 LGHNA and CDR2 YSLEER. CDR3 residues: CASSPTGAANEKLFF. CDR3 nucleotide sequence: TGCGCCAGCAGCCCTACGGGGGCCGCTAATGAAAAACTGTTTTTT.

This sequence joins TRBV28 and TRBJ2-7; D perhaps matches TRBD2 (7 bases). CDR1 is MDHEN, CDR2 SYDVKM, per germline. The CDR3 is 14 amino acids. V was shortened by 3 bases and J by 2 bases, with 11 bases between the two germline ends. The CDR3 nucleotides are TGTGCCAGCAGTTTTCGGGGGGCGGCCTACGAGCAGTACTTC. This sequence encodes CASSFRGAAYEQYF.

The chain has TRBV7-9 and TRBJ2-2; D is perhaps TRBD2 (5 bases). This CDR3 comprises 17 residues. With 5 bases removed from V and 1 base from J, the gap between germline ends came to 17 bases. Germline V gene data show CDR1 as SEHNR and CDR2 as FQNEAQ (reference sequence). CDR3 protein: CASSRRGGAENTGELFF. The CDR3 nucleotides read TGTGCCAGCAGCCGCCGCGGTGGAGCGGAGAACACCGGGGAGCTGTTTTTT.

The V and J genes are TRBV2 and TRBJ1-5; 10 nucleotides line up with TRBD1. The ends lost 6 bases at V and 9 bases at J; junction bases unmatched: 8. The CDR3 spans 14 residues. Germline loops: CDR1 SNHLY, CDR2 FYNNEI. The CDR3 bases are TGTGCCAGCAGAGGCGGGACAGGGGTATCGCCCCAGCATTTT. Its protein is CASRGGTGVSPQHF.

The chain is built from TRBV7-8 and TRBJ2-5; TRBD1 might be the D (5 bases). Germline CDR1 SGHVS, CDR2 FQNEAQ. The length of the CDR3 is 14 residues. V dropped 1 base and J dropped 1 base, with 7 bases sitting between them. CDR3 in amino acids: CASSLVQGQETQYF. CDR3 coding DNA: TGTGCCAGCAGCTTAGTTCAGGGCCAAGAGACCCAGTACTTC.

The chain employs TRBV7-9 and TRBJ2-5; 9 nucleotides line up with TRBD2. Trimming cost V 3 bases and J 5 bases; bases outside gene matches: 7. Germline lookup yields CDR1 SEHNR and CDR2 FQNEAQ (reference sequence). This CDR3 is 15 amino acids long. The CDR3 sequence is CASSFQAGGPETQYF. CDR3 DNA: TGTGCCAGCAGCTTTCAGGCGGGAGGGCCGGAGACCCAGTACTTC. The whole variable domain, remainder taken from reference TRBV7-9 and TRBJ2-5, is DTGVSQNPRHKITKRGQNVTFRCDPISEHNRLYWYRQTLGQGPEFLTYFQNEAQLEKSRLLSDRFSAERPKGSFSTLEIQRTEQGDSAMYLCASSFQAGGPETQYFGPGTRLLVL.

The chain couples TRBV19 to TRBJ2-7; D unresolved. Germline V lookup: CDR1 LNHDA, CDR2 SQIVND (reference sequence). This CDR3 is 14 amino acids long. With 5 bases removed from V and 3 bases from J, the gap between germline ends came to 14 bases. The CDR3 here is CASSEQLPRYEQYF. The CDR3 DNA reads as TGTGCCAGTAGTGAACAGTTACCTCGCTACGAGCAGTACTTC.

J is TRBJ1-6 and V is TRBV9, with D possibly TRBD1 on 6 matching bases. The CDR3 is 15 residues long. Trimming took off 4 bases at V and 7 bases at J, with 15 bases between the two ends. CDR1 SGDLS and CDR2 YYNGEE come from the germline V gene. The CDR3 DNA follows: TGTGCCAGCAGCCCTGGGGACACTGGGAATTCACCCCTCCACTTT. Translated: CASSPGDTGNSPLHF.

This chain connects TRBV5-4 to TRBJ2-7; D perhaps matches TRBD2 (5 bases). CDR1 and CDR2 (germline): SGHNT, YYREEE (reference sequence). The CDR3 length is 13 residues. V gave up 3 bases and J gave up 5 bases, with 12 bases separating them. The CDR3 loop reads CASSWPAGDEQYF. DNA for the CDR3: TGTGCCAGCAGCTGGCCGGCGGGCGACGAGCAGTACTTC. Full variable domain (outside the CDR3, taken from reference TRBV5-4 and TRBJ2-7): ETGVTQSPTHLIKTRGQQVTLRCSSQSGHNTVSWYQQALGQGPQFIFQYYREEENGRGNFPPRFSGLQFPNYSSELNVNALELDDSALYLCASSWPAGDEQYFGPGTRLTVT.

The chain employs TRBV6-1 and TRBJ2-5; TRBD1 agrees at 7 bases. Germline CDR1 reads MNHNS; CDR2 reads SASEGT. CDR3 size: 13 residues. J was trimmed by 2 bases and V by 7 bases; bases with no gene match: 4. CDR3 bases: TGTGCCAGCACCTTGGGACAGCAAGAGACCCAGTACTTC. Translating gives CASTLGQQETQYF.

This chain joins TRBV7-2 and TRBJ1-5, with TRBD1 as a possible D gene (5 bases). V lost 3 bases, J lost 4 bases, and 7 bases lay in between. The CDR3 extends over 13 amino acids. Germline loops: CDR1 SGHTA, CDR2 FQGNSA. As DNA, the CDR3 is TGTGCCAGCAGCTTGTCAGGGAATCAGCCCCAGCATTTT. The encoded protein is CASSLSGNQPQHF.

The J gene is TRBJ2-7, the V gene TRBV11-2; D not resolved. V was pared by 2 bases and J by 2 bases, with 10 bases between. Looked up from germline, CDR1 is SGHAT and CDR2 is FQNNGV. CDR3 length: 14 amino acids. The CDR3 protein is CASSLTVTTYEQYF. The CDR3 DNA reads as TGTGCCAGCAGCTTAACTGTGACAACCTACGAGCAGTACTTC.

The chain is built from TRBV11-3 and TRBJ2-7, with TRBD1 matching 8 bases. CDR1 and CDR2 (germline): SGHNT, YENEEA. J lost 7 bases, V lost 2 bases, and 4 bases had no gene match. This CDR3 region has 13 residues. CDR3 in DNA: TGTGCCAGCAGCTTAAGGACAGGGATTGAGCAGTACTTC. Translating gives CASSLRTGIEQYF.

The V call is TRBV7-8, the J call TRBJ2-7; 9 positions agree with TRBD1. Unmatched junction bases numbered 10, after V lost 4 bases and J lost 6 bases. Per the germline V gene, CDR1 is SGHVS and CDR2 is FQNEAQ. This CDR3 region has 15 residues. This CDR3 reads CASSSPGTGTGEQYF. DNA of the CDR3: TGTGCCAGCAGCTCTCCCGGGACAGGGACGGGCGAGCAGTACTTC. Filled out from reference TRBV7-8 and TRBJ2-7, the complete variable domain reads GAGVSQSPRYKVAKRGQDVALRCDPISGHVSLFWYQQALGQGPEFLTYFQNEAQLDKSGLPSDRFFAERPEGSVSTLKIQRTQQEDSAVYLCASSSPGTGTGEQYFGPGTRLTVT.

The chain uses TRBV6-1 and TRBJ1-1; 7 nucleotides align to TRBD1. CDR1 and CDR2 (germline): MNHNS, SASEGT. The trim removed 5 bases at V and 7 bases at J, leaving 7 bases unmatched. This CDR3 spans 13 amino acids. CDR3: CASSLQDRHEAFF. CDR3 nucleotide sequence: TGTGCCAGCAGTCTACAGGACAGGCATGAAGCTTTCTTT.

The chain couples TRBV9 to TRBJ2-7, with 7 positions matching TRBD1. The junction had 5 bases not matched to a gene; V was cut back by 3 bases and J by 2 bases. Looked up from germline, CDR1 is SGDLS and CDR2 is YYNGEE. The CDR3 consists of 14 residues. The CDR3 region is CASSEGQFPYEQYF. CDR3 nucleotides: TGTGCCAGCAGCGAGGGACAGTTCCCCTACGAGCAGTACTTC.

The chain has TRBV9 and TRBJ2-3; 10 positions match TRBD2. CDR1 SGDLS and CDR2 YYNGEE come from the germline V gene. The CDR3 covers 17 residues. The V segment lost 4 bases and the J segment 3 bases; nucleotides outside the gene matches: 11. CDR3 region: CASSPSRTSGFTDTQYF. The CDR3 nucleotides read TGTGCCAGCAGCCCTAGCCGGACTAGCGGTTTTACAGATACGCAGTATTTT.

The V and J genes are TRBV18 and TRBJ1-4; D is possibly TRBD1 (5 bases). The CDR3 length is 14 residues. Trimming shortened V by 3 bases and J by 1 base, and 6 bases separated the two germline ends. CDR1 KGHSH and CDR2 LQKENI come from the germline V gene. CDR3 in DNA: TGTGCCAGCTCACCGACAGTAACTAATGAAAAACTGTTTTTT. This codes for CASSPTVTNEKLFF.

The chain uses TRBV10-1 and TRBJ2-7; the D is unclear. This CDR3 has 16 residues. Per germline, CDR1 WNHNN and CDR2 SYGVQD (reference sequence). The V gene lost 3 bases and the J gene lost 2 bases, with 17 bases spanning the gap. CDR3 amino acids: CASSDRHRAGTYEQYF. The CDR3 nucleotides are TGCGCCAGCAGTGATCGTCATCGGGCAGGTACCTACGAGCAGTACTTC.

The chain recombines TRBV7-9 with TRBJ2-3; D is ambiguous. Germline loops: CDR1 SEHNR, CDR2 FQNEAQ (reference sequence). There are 13 residues in the CDR3. The ends were cut back, 7 bases at V and 0 bases at J, with 8 bases in the middle. For the CDR3, the DNA is TGTGCCAGCAAGACTCTTAGCACAGATACGCAGTATTTT. It translates to CASKTLSTDTQYF.